This is a list of T cell receptor beta chains from one sample in a study of T cells in Graves' hyperthyroidism and ophthalmopathy. TCRdb re-called the multiplex PCR reads through MiXCR, storing one row per CDR3 protein. This sample has approximately 570,000 distinct CDR3 sequences, with just under 20% found just once. Sequencing used blood. These receptors all come from a man aged 35 to 55 with Graves' ophthalmopathy. The CDR3 runs from the conserved cysteine through the conserved F or W. D genes are given only for firm matches. Clone size appears in some rows only: once, few, many, or a class for an expanded clone.

.	TRBV2	TRBJ1-3	.	TGTGCCAGCAGTGAATCCCTACAGGGAGTCTCTGGAAACACCATATATTTT	CASSESLQGVSGNTIYF
many	TRBV7-3	TRBJ2-2	TRBD2	TGTGCCAGCAGCCCCACCTGGGCGGGAGATGGCACCGGGGAGCTGTTTTTT	CASSPTWAGDGTGELFF
many	TRBV28	TRBJ2-3	TRBD2	TGTGCCAGCACTGGATTAGCGGGAGCTAGCACAGATACGCAGTATTTT	CASTGLAGASTDTQYF
many	TRBV3-2	TRBJ1-2	.	TGTGCCAGCAGCCAAGTTAGTGGGGGGGGCTATGGCTACACCTTC	CASSQVSGGGYGYTF
few	TRBV20-1	TRBJ1-4	.	TGCAGTGCTAGACCGGACATTTTCTATGAAAAACTGTTTTTT	CSARPDIFYEKLFF
many	TRBV18	TRBJ1-1	.	TGTGCCAGCTCACCCGCGGGCAGACAGAACACTGAAGCTTTCTTT	CASSPAGRQNTEAFF
.	TRBV5-1	TRBJ1-2	.	TGCGCCAGCAGCACCGACAGCCGGGGGGGCTACACCTTC	CASSTDSRGGYTF
few	TRBV19	TRBJ1-2	TRBD1	TGTGCCTCAAGTGGGACAGTGTGGCCCTATGGCTACACCTTC	CASSGTVWPYGYTF
many	TRBV7-3	TRBJ1-1	.	TGTGCCAGCAGCTTCTCGGGACTGCCGGGGGCTGAAGCTTTCTTT	CASSFSGLPGAEAFF
.	TRBV10-3	TRBJ2-3	TRBD2	TGTGCCATCAGTGTAATAGCGGGGGCCCGCACAGATACGCAGTATTTT	CAISVIAGARTDTQYF
many	TRBV29-1	TRBJ1-1	TRBD1	TGCAGCGTCCGGGAGGACAGGATAGACACTGAAGCTTTCTTT	CSVREDRIDTEAFF
many	TRBV30	TRBJ2-5	TRBD2	TGTGCCTGGAGTATTGGAACTAGCGGGAATCAAGAGACCCAGTACTTC	CAWSIGTSGNQETQYF
.	TRBV10-1	TRBJ1-5	TRBD1	TGCGCCAGAGACAGGGTTGATCAGCCCCAGCATTTT	CARDRVDQPQHF
.	TRBV9	TRBJ2-1	.	TGTGCCAGCAGCGTAGGGGGGCTCTACAATGAGCAGTTCTTC	CASSVGGLYNEQFF